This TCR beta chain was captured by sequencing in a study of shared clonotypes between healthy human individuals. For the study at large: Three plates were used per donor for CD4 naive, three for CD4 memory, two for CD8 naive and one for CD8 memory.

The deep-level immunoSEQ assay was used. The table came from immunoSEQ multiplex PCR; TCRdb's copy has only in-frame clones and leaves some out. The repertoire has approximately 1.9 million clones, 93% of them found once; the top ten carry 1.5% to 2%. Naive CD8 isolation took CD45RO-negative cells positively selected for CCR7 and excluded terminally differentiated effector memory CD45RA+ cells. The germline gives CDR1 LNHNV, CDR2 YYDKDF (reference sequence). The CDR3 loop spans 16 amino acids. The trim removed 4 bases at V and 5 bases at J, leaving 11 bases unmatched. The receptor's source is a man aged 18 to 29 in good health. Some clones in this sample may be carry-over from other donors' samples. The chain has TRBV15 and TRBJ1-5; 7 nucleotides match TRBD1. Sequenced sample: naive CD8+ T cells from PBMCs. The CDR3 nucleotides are TGTGCCACCAGCAAGAGAGGTCAGGGGGGATATCAGCCCCAGCATTTT. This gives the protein CATSKRGQGGYQPQHF.